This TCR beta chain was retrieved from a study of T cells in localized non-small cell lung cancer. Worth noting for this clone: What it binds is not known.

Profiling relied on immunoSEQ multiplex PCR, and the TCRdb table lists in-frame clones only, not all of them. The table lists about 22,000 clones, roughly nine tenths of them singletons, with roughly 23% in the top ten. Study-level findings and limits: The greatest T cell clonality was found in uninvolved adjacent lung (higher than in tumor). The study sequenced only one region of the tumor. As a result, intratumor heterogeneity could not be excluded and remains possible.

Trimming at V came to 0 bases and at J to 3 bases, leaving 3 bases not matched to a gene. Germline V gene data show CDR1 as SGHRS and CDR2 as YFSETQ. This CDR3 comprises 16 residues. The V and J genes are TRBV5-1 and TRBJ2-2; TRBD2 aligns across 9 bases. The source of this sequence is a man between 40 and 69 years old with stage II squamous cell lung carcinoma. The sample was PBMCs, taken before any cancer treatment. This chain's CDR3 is CASSLVGTSYTGELFF. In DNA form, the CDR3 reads TGCGCCAGCAGCTTGGTTGGGACTAGCTACACCGGGGAGCTGTTTTTT.